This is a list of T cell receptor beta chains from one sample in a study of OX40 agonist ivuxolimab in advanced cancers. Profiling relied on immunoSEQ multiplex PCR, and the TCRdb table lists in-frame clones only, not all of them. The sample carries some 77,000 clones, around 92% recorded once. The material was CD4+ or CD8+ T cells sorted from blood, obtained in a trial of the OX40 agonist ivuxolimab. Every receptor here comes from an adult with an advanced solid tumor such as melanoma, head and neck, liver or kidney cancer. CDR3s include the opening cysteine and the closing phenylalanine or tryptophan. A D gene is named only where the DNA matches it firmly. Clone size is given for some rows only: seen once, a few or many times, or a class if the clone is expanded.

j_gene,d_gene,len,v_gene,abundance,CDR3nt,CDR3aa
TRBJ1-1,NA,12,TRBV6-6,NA,TGTGCCAGCAGTTCCTGGGCCATTGAAGCTTTCTTT,CASSSWAIEAFF
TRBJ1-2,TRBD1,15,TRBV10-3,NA,TGTGCCATCAGTGAGTCTGGACAGGCTAAGGATGGCTACACCTTC,CAISESGQAKDGYTF
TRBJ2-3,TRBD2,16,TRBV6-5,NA,TGTGCCAGCAGTTACTTCAGCGGGGGACACACAGATACGCAGTATTTT,CASSYFSGGHTDTQYF
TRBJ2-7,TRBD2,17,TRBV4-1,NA,TGCGCCAGCAGCCAAGGGCTAGCGGGGACCCCTACGGTTAAGCAGTACTTC,CASSQGLAGTPTVKQYF
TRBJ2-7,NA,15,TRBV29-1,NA,TGCAGCGTTGAAGATCGCGGCACGAGCTCCTACGAGCAGTACTTC,CSVEDRGTSSYEQYF
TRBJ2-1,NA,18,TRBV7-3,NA,TGTGCCAGCAGCTTAATGCAGGGTAGCGTAGGCCAACACAATGAGCAGTTCTTC,CASSLMQGSVGQHNEQFF
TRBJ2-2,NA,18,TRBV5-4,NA,TGTGCCAGCAGCTTGGTAGTTTCGGCTAGCGTCGGTACCGGGGAGCTGTTTTTT,CASSLVVSASVGTGELFF
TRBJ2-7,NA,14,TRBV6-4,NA,TGTGCCAGCAGTGAGGGACCGTACTCCTACGAGCAGTACTTC,CASSEGPYSYEQYF
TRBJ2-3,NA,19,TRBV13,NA,TGTGCCAGCAGCTACAGGGACGGAGGGTTAGGGTCCCCCACAGATACGCAGTATTTT,CASSYRDGGLGSPTDTQYF
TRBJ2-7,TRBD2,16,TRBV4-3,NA,TGCGCCAGCAGCCTTGGTGCGGGGGAGTACTCCTACGAGCAGTACTTC,CASSLGAGEYSYEQYF
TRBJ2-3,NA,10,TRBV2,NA,TGTGCCAGCGAGCAAGATACGCAGTATTTT,CASEQDTQYF
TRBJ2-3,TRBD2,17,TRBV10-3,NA,TGTGCCATCAGTGAGTCGGCCAGCGGGGGGGGCACAGATACGCAGTATTTT,CAISESASGGGTDTQYF
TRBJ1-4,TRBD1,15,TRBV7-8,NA,TGTGCCAGCAGCATGGGACAGGGGGGCTGGGAAAAACTGTTTTTT,CASSMGQGGWEKLFF
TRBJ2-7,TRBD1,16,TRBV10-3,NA,TGTGCCATCAGTTTCCCGGACAGGGGAAGCCCCTACGAGCAGTACTTC,CAISFPDRGSPYEQYF
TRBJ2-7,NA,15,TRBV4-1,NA,TGCGCCAGCAGCCAAGCGAAAGGGACCACCTACGAGCAGTACTTC,CASSQAKGTTYEQYF
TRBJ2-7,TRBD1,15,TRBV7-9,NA,TGTGCCAGCAGCGCACGGGACAGGGGGCAGTACGAGCAGTACTTC,CASSARDRGQYEQYF
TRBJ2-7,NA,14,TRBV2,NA,TGTGCCAGCAGTGAATGGTCGGGGTCCTACGAGCAGTACTTC,CASSEWSGSYEQYF
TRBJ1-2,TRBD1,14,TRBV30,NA,TGTGCCTGGAGTTCGACAGGGGGAGCCTATGGCTACACCTTC,CAWSSTGGAYGYTF
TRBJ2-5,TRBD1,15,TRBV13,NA,TGTGCCAGCAGCTTAGGGACAGGGGGTCTTGAGACCCAGTACTTC,CASSLGTGGLETQYF
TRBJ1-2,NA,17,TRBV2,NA,TGTGCCAGCAGTGAATCTTCAGGGTTGGCCCTTAACTATGGCTACACCTTC,CASSESSGLALNYGYTF
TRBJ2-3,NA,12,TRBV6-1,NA,TGTGCCACCCTCCTACATCTCTATACGCAGTATTTT,CATLLHLYTQYF
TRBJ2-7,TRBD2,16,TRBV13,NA,TGTGCCAGCAGCCCCCGAATCGGTAGCGGGGTATACGAGCAGTACTTC,CASSPRIGSGVYEQYF
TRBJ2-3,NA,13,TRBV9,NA,TGTGCCAGCCTCGGCGGGAGCACAGATACGCAGTATTTT,CASLGGSTDTQYF
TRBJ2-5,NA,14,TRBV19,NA,TGTGCCAGCGAGTCTCGACAGGAGCAAGAGACCCAGTACTTC,CASESRQEQETQYF
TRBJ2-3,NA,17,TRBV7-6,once,TGTGCCAGCAGCTACCCCCTAAGTGGGCAGAACACAGATACGCAGTATTTT,CASSYPLSGQNTDTQYF
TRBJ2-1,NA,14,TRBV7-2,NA,TGTGCCAGCAACCCCCGGGGGACCTACAATGAGCAGTTCTTC,CASNPRGTYNEQFF
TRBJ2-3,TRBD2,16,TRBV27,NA,TGTGCCAGCAGTTTACTAGGACTAGCTTCCTTAGATACGCAGTATTTT,CASSLLGLASLDTQYF
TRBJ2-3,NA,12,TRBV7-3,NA,TGTGCCAGCAGCTTGGAAGGGGATACGCAGTATTTT,CASSLEGDTQYF
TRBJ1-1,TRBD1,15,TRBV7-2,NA,TGTGCCAGCAGCTTAACAGGGGGCCCCTACACTGAAGCTTTCTTT,CASSLTGGPYTEAFF
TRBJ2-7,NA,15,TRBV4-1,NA,TGCGCCAGCAGCCTTGCCGAGGCTAGGGTGTACGAGCAGTACTTC,CASSLAEARVYEQYF
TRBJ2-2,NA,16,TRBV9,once,TGTGCCAGCAGCCCTCGGACAGTTTTGAACACCGGGGAGCTGTTTTTT,CASSPRTVLNTGELFF
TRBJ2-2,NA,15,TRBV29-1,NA,TGCAGCGTTGAAGATCTAGGGGCGAACACCGGGGAGCTGTTTTTT,CSVEDLGANTGELFF
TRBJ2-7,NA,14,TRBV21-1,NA,TGTGCCAGCAGCAGACGGGACAGGGCCTACGAGCAGTACTTC,CASSRRDRAYEQYF
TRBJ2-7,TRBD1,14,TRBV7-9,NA,TGTGCCAGCAGCCCAGGACAGGGGGGCGACGAGCAGTACTTC,CASSPGQGGDEQYF
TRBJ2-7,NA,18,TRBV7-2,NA,TGTGCCAGCAGCTTAAAGAACCCTTGGGTTGAGGGAACCTACGAGCAGTACTTC,CASSLKNPWVEGTYEQYF
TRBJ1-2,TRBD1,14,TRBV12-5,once,TGTGCTAGTGGTGAGGGGACAGTGCCCTATGGCTACACCTTC,CASGEGTVPYGYTF
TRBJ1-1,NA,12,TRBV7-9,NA,TGTGCCAGCAGCTTCCCGAACACTGAAGCTTTCTTT,CASSFPNTEAFF
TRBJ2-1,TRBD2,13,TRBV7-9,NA,TGTGCCAGCAGCTCCCCTAGCGGGGTAGAGCAGTTCTTC,CASSSPSGVEQFF
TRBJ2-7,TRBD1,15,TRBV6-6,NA,TGTGCCAGCAGTTGGGGACAGGGTATCTCCTACGAGCAGTACTTC,CASSWGQGISYEQYF
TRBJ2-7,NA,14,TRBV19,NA,TGTGCCAGTAGTAGGTCGGGGGAGGACTACGAGCAGTACTTC,CASSRSGEDYEQYF
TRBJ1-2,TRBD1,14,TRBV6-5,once,TGTGCCAGCAGTTACAGGGGACAGTCCTATGGCTACACCTTC,CASSYRGQSYGYTF
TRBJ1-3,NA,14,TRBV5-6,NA,TGTGCCAGCAGCTTGGCGGGGTCTGGAAACACCATATATTTT,CASSLAGSGNTIYF
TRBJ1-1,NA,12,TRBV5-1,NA,TGCGCCAGCAGCTTGGGACAAGTTGAAGCTTTCTTT,CASSLGQVEAFF
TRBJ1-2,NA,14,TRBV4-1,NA,TGCGCCAGCAGCCAAGTGCCGACGAGCGGTGGCTACACCTTC,CASSQVPTSGGYTF
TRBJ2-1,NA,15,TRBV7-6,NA,TGTGCCAGCAGCCCCAGCTGGGGATCCTACAATGAGCAGTTCTTC,CASSPSWGSYNEQFF
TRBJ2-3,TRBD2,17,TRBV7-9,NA,TGTGCCAGCAGCCGCCCCCCCGAGCGGGGGTTCACAGATACGCAGTATTTT,CASSRPPERGFTDTQYF
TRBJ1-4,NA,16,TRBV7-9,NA,TGTGCCAGCAGCTTAGGAAACGGGGCCCTCACGTACAAACTGTTTTTT,CASSLGNGALTYKLFF